The rows below give T cell receptor beta chains drawn from one sample of a study of regulatory T cells in long-lasting Graves disease. MiXCR was run by TCRdb on the multiplex PCR reads, yielding one entry per CDR3 protein. The sample consists of roughly 350,000 distinct CDR3 sequences, 15% to 20% of them appearing once. This sample also appeared in a second study, on T cells in Graves' hyperthyroidism and ophthalmopathy.

Specimen: peripheral blood mononuclear cells (PBMCs), collected at new diagnosis, from a patient treated with antithyroid drugs. The receptors shown here come from a woman aged 18-29 years with Graves disease. Each CDR3 is given without its conserved first and last residue. Fields, in order: V gene, CDR3 protein.

>TRBV2
ASSGPEGGNQPQH
>TRBV6-1
ASSQNSGGRGTQY
>TRBV11-2
ASSFPRTGGAVLDIQY
>TRBV2
ASSAAGIQY
>TRBV5-1
ASSPRNTGGAYGYT
>TRBV20-1
SAGQGQRMNTEAF
>TRBV3-1
ASSQDTTGAHTEAF
>TRBV12-3/TRBV12-4
ASSFAGGRQPQH
>TRBV6-1
ASRRTGGWTGELF
>TRBV3-1
ASSQGLENNEQF
>TRBV25-1
ASSDPGLNTEAF